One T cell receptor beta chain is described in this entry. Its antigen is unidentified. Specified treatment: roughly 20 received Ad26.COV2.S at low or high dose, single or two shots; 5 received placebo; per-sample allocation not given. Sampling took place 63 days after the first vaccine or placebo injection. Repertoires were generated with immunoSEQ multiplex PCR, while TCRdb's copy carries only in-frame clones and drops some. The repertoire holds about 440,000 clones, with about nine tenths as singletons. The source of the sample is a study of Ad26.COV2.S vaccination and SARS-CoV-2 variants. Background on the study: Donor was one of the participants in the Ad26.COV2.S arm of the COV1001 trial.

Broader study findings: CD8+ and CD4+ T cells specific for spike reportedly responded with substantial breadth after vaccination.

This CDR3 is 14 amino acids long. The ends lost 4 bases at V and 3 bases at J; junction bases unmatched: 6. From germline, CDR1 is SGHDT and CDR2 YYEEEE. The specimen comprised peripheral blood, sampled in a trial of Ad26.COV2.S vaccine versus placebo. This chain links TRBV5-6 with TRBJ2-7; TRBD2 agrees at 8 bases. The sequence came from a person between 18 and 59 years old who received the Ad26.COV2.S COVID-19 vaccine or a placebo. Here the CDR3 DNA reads TGTGCCAGCAGCAAAGCGGGGGATCTCTACGAGCAGTACTTC. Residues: CASSKAGDLYEQYF.